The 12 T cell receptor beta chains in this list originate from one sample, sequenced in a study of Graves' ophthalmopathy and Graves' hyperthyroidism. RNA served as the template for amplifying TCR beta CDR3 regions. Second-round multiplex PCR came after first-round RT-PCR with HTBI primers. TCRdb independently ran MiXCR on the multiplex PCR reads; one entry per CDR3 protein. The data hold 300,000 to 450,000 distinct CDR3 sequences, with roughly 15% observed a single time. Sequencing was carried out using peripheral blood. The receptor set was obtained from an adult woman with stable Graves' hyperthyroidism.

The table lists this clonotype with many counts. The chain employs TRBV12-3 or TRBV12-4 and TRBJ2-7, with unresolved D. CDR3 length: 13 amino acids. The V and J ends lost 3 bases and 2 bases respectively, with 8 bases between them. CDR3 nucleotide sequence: TGTGCCAGCAGTTTCTTCATCACCTACGAGCAGTACTTC. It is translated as CASSFFITYEQYF.

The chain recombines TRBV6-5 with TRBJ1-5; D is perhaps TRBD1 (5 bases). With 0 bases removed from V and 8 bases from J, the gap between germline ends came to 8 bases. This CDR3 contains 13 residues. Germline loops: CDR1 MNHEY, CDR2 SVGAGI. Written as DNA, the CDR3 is TGTGCCAGCAGTTACTCGGGCAGGGAGCCCCAGCATTTT. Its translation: CASSYSGREPQHF.

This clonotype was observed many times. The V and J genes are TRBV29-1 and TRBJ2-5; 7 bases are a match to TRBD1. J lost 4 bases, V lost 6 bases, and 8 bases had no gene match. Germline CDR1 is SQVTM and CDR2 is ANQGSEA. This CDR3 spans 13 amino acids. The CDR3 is CSVARTGGETQYF. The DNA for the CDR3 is TGCAGCGTCGCTAGGACAGGAGGAGAGACCCAGTACTTC. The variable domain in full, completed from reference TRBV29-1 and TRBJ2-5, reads SAVISQKPSRDICQRGTSLTIQCQVDSQVTMMFWYRQQPGQSLTLIATANQGSEATYESGFVIDKFPISRPNLTFSTLTVSNMSPEDSSIYLCSVARTGGETQYFGPGTRLLVL.

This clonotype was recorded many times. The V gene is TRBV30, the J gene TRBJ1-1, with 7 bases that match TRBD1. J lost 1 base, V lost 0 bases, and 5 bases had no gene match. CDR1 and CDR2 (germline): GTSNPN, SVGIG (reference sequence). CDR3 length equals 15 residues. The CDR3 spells CAWSVGGQPNTEAFF. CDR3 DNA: TGTGCCTGGAGTGTAGGGGGACAGCCGAACACTGAAGCTTTCTTT.

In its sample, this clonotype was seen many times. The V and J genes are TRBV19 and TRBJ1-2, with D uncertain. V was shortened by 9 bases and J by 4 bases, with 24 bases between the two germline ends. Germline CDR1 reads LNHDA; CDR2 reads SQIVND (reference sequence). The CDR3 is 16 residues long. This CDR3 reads CASYSLIRGNPYGYTF. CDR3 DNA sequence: TGTGCCAGCTACTCGCTAATTCGGGGTAACCCCTATGGCTACACCTTC.

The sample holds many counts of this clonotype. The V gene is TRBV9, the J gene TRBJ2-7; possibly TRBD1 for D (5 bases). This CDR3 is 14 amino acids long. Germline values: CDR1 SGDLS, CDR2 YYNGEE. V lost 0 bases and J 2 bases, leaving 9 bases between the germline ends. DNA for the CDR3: TGTGCCAGCAGCGTAGGGGTAGGGGCCTACGAGCAGTACTTC. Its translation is CASSVGVGAYEQYF. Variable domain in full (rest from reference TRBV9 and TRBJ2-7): DSGVTQTPKHLITATGQRVTLRCSPRSGDLSVYWYQQSLDQGLQFLIQYYNGEERAKGNILERFSAQQFPDLHSELNLSSLELGDSALYFCASSVGVGAYEQYFGPGTRLTVT.

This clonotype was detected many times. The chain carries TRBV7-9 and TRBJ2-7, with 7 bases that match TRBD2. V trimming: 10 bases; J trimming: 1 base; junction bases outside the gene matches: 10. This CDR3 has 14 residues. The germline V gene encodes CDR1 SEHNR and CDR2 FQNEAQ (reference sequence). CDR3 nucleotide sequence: TGTGCCATTCTTGAACGGGGGGAGTCCTACGAGCAGTACTTC. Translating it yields CAILERGESYEQYF.

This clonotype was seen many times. CDR3 DNA: TGCGCCAGCAGCCTCACAGGCACCGTCTACGAGCAGTACTTC. This codes for CASSLTGTVYEQYF. This sequence joins TRBV4-1 and TRBJ2-7; tentatively, D is TRBD1 (5 bases). Germline CDR1 MGHRA, CDR2 YSYEKL. This CDR3 is built from 14 residues. Trimming shortened V by 4 bases and J by 3 bases, and 13 bases separated the two germline ends.

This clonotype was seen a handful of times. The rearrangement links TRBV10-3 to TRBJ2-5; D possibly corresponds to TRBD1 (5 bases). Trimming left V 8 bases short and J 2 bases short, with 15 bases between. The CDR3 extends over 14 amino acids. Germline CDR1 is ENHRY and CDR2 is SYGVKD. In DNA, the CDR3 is TGTGCCATCGCCCCAAGGGGCGCACAAGAGACCCAGTACTTC. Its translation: CAIAPRGAQETQYF.

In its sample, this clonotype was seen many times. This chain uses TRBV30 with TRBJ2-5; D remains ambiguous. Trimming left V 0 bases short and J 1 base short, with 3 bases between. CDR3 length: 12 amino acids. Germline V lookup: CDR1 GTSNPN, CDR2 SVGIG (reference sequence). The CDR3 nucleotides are TGTGCCTGGAGTGTACTCCAAGAGACCCAGTACTTC. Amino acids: CAWSVLQETQYF.

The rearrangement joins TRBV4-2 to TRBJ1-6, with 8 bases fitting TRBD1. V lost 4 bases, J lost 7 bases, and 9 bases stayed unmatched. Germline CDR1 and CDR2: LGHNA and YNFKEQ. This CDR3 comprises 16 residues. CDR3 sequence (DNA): TGTGCCAGCAGCCTCCACCTACAGGGGGAAAATTCACCCCTCCACTTT. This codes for CASSLHLQGENSPLHF.

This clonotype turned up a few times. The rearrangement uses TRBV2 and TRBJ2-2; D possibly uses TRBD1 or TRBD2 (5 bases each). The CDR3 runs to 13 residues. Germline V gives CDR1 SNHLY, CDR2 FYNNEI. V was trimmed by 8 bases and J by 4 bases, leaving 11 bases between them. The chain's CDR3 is CASGLGTTGELFF. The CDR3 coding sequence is TGTGCCAGCGGATTAGGGACCACCGGGGAGCTGTTTTTT. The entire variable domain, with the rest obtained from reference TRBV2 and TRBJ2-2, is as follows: EPEVTQTPSHQVTQMGQEVILRCVPISNHLYFYWYRQILGQKVEFLVSFYNNEISEKSEIFDDQFSVERPDGSNFTLKIRSTKLEDSAMYFCASGLGTTGELFFGEGSRLTVL.